This record covers a single T cell receptor (beta chain). Its recognized antigen is unknown. The sample is drawn from a study of T cell clusters in autoimmune cytopenias (dated by TCRdb to the late 2010s). Broadly, across the study: The median TRB sequencing depth was approximately 52,000 reads per sample, and the median number of distinct TRB clonotypes was around 2,300 per sample. In autoimmune cytopenia patients, peripheral blood TRB and IGH repertoires were sequenced during active disease and over treatment follow-up, together with healthy, CLL and autoimmune hepatitis controls. The study aimed to test whether autoimmune cytopenia patients carry a disease-specific immune repertoire signature usable as a blood-based biomarker. The research as a whole found: The cluster-lack signature was not seen for secondary cytopenia versus CLL, apparently masked by the dominant lymphoma-associated repertoire. The T cell clusters were defined only in silico, and the functional role of the clusters was left to be validated experimentally. TRB repertoire shifts, with less even repertoires observed in secondary cytopenia and CLL, were mostly attributed to lymphoma bias rather than autoimmunity. Almost three-fold more exclusive TRB clusters were observed in healthy donors than in active autoimmune hepatitis patients, consistent with an autoimmunity-wide signature. The GLIPH analysis suggested a lack of physiological T cell clusters in primary autoimmune cytopenia patients, since some 52 clusters were exclusive to healthy donors whereas 17 were exclusive to patients.

TRB rearrangements were amplified by multiplex PCR using a touch-down protocol with TRB-A and TRB-B primer pools mixed in one tube. Illumina adapters and sample indices were added to the amplicons through two consecutive PCR reactions performed with Phusion HS II polymerase. The amplicons were purified from gel with the NucleoSpin Gel and PCR Clean-up kit, after which the amplicons were quantified by Qubit and checked for quality on an Agilent 2100 Bioanalyzer. Sequencing of the libraries was done on an Illumina MiSeq with paired-end, single-indexed, 600-cycle runs. The authors processed their data as follows. Alignment and assembly of TRB reads were performed with MiXCR version 2.1.12 and the default MiXCR reference library. A clone was defined by each unique CDR3 nucleotide sequence, and analysis was restricted to productive sequences with at least two reads. To assess repertoire diversity, an R script computed alpha-parameterized diversity profiles (alpha 0 to 5), which included the Shannon (alpha 1) and Simpson (alpha 2) indices. Combinatorial TRB VJ usage was computed with the tcR package and compared between cohorts by principal component analysis with ade4. GLIPH clustering of TCRbeta CDR3s was carried out on cohort pairs matched by age and read depth, and cluster frequencies were compared by Wilcoxon test. Through TCRdb reprocessing, the reads give one entry per CDR3 protein sequence; DNA is omitted. TCRdb assigned the V and J calls; the authors' analysis was not used. This specimen's table enumerates about 8,100 distinct CDR3 sequences. The ten top clones hold roughly 6% of the sample.

For each sample, TRB amplification used roughly 250 ng of peripheral blood genomic DNA, equal to some 38,000 genome equivalents. In the germline V gene, CDR1 corresponds to SGHDT and CDR2 to YYEEEE. The CDR3 spans 14 residues, from the cysteine through the phenylalanine. The entry carries no DNA sequence. Sample: peripheral blood. This chain is built from TRBV5-6 and TRBJ1-1; lacking DNA, the TRBD1 call made by TCRdb goes unchecked. This receptor was identified in a human donor with an autoimmune cytopenia or autoimmune hepatitis (not recorded which). This receptor has the CDR3 CASSPGQMNTEAFF.